The source of this TCR beta chain is a study of cytomegalovirus exposure and HLA in healthy donors. V was pared by 6 bases and J by 0 bases, with 18 bases of the junction left unmatched. The CDR3 loop spans 19 amino acids. Germline V gene data show CDR1 as LNHNV and CDR2 as YYDKDF (reference sequence). PCR primers comprised 60 Vbeta and 13 Jbeta primers. Clones were read by immunoSEQ multiplex PCR, and TCRdb kept only the in-frame ones, dropping some. This sample contains roughly 120,000 clones. The sample consisted of PBMCs. This rearrangement joins TRBV15 to TRBJ1-2; 8 bases are a match to TRBD1. The sequence came from a man younger than 35 in good health and CMV-seronegative. This chain's CDR3 is CATRLQHTRTGGANYGYTF. CDR3 nucleotide sequence: TGTGCCACCAGGCTCCAACATACCAGAACAGGGGGAGCTAACTATGGCTACACCTTC.